These T cell receptor beta chains were read from a single sample in a study of blood T cell repertoires in COVID-19. Profiled with immunoSEQ multiplex PCR; TCRdb holds only in-frame clones, not every one. The sample includes 150,000 to 200,000 clones, approximately 87% of them seen just once. Input material: peripheral blood. The source is a woman in her 70s with COVID-19, enrolled during active disease. CDR3s include the opening cysteine and the closing phenylalanine or tryptophan. The D gene is left open where the match is weak. Clone size is shown for a subset of rows, as once, few, many or a class of expanded clone.

cdr3_length: 15; d_call: -; j_call: TRBJ1-5; clone_size: once; v_call: TRBV6-5; cdr3_nt: TGTGCCAGCAGTTACCTACGAGGGGGGGATCAGCCCCAGCATTTT; cdr3_aa: CASSYLRGGDQPQHF
cdr3_length: 12; d_call: -; j_call: TRBJ1-2; clone_size: -; v_call: TRBV12-3/TRBV12-4; cdr3_nt: TGTGCCAGCAGTTCTCAGGACTATGGCTACACCTTC; cdr3_aa: CASSSQDYGYTF
cdr3_length: 14; d_call: -; j_call: TRBJ1-5; clone_size: -; v_call: TRBV6-1; cdr3_nt: TGTGCCAGCAGTGAGGCACCTAGCAATCAGCCCCAGCATTTT; cdr3_aa: CASSEAPSNQPQHF
cdr3_length: 13; d_call: -; j_call: TRBJ2-3; clone_size: -; v_call: TRBV19; cdr3_nt: TGTGCCAGTAGTATAGACGGCACAGATACGCAGTATTTT; cdr3_aa: CASSIDGTDTQYF
cdr3_length: 14; d_call: TRBD1; j_call: TRBJ1-6; clone_size: -; v_call: TRBV2; cdr3_nt: TGTGCCAGCAATGGACAGGGAGCCAATTCACCCCTCCACTTT; cdr3_aa: CASNGQGANSPLHF
cdr3_length: 14; d_call: -; j_call: TRBJ1-6; clone_size: -; v_call: TRBV16; cdr3_nt: TGTGCCAGCAGCCGTTCAAGGGGAAATTCACCCCTCCACTTT; cdr3_aa: CASSRSRGNSPLHF
cdr3_length: 11; d_call: -; j_call: TRBJ2-1; clone_size: -; v_call: TRBV4-1; cdr3_nt: TGCGCCAGCAGCCAACACTATGAGCAGTTCTTC; cdr3_aa: CASSQHYEQFF
cdr3_length: 13; d_call: -; j_call: TRBJ2-5; clone_size: -; v_call: TRBV24-1; cdr3_nt: TGTGCCACCAGTGTAAGGGGGGGAGAGACCCAGTACTTC; cdr3_aa: CATSVRGGETQYF
cdr3_length: 15; d_call: -; j_call: TRBJ2-7; clone_size: -; v_call: TRBV7-9; cdr3_nt: TGTGCCAGCAGCTTAGGCCCAGCGGGCGTCTACGAGCAGTACTTC; cdr3_aa: CASSLGPAGVYEQYF
cdr3_length: 14; d_call: -; j_call: TRBJ2-7; clone_size: -; v_call: TRBV11-2; cdr3_nt: TGTGCCAGCAGCTTAGGAGGTAGCGGCTACGAGCAGTACTTC; cdr3_aa: CASSLGGSGYEQYF
cdr3_length: 11; d_call: -; j_call: TRBJ2-3; clone_size: once; v_call: TRBV28; cdr3_nt: TGTGCCAGTAATTCGGGAAGAGCGCAGTATTTT; cdr3_aa: CASNSGRAQYF
cdr3_length: 16; d_call: TRBD2; j_call: TRBJ2-5; clone_size: once; v_call: TRBV6-5; cdr3_nt: TGTGCCAGCAGTTACATTAGCGGGAGGACCCAAGAGACCCAGTACTTC; cdr3_aa: CASSYISGRTQETQYF
cdr3_length: 13; d_call: -; j_call: TRBJ2-7; clone_size: -; v_call: TRBV2; cdr3_nt: TGTGCCAGCAGTGTAGGAGTTGCCTACGAGCAGTACTTC; cdr3_aa: CASSVGVAYEQYF
cdr3_length: 16; d_call: -; j_call: TRBJ2-7; clone_size: -; v_call: TRBV19; cdr3_nt: TGTGCCAGTAGTGCAAACCCCAGGGTTCCAAAGAACGAGCAGTACTTC; cdr3_aa: CASSANPRVPKNEQYF
cdr3_length: 16; d_call: -; j_call: TRBJ1-2; clone_size: -; v_call: TRBV11-3; cdr3_nt: TGTGCCAGCAGCTTAGGGGCCTCTGGACTCGTTAGTGGCTACACCTTC; cdr3_aa: CASSLGASGLVSGYTF
cdr3_length: 17; d_call: TRBD1; j_call: TRBJ1-2; clone_size: -; v_call: TRBV5-6; cdr3_nt: TGTGCCAGCAGCTTTTCATACTGGACGGGACAGAACTATGGCTACACCTTC; cdr3_aa: CASSFSYWTGQNYGYTF
cdr3_length: 13; d_call: -; j_call: TRBJ1-1; clone_size: -; v_call: TRBV6-2/TRBV6-3; cdr3_nt: TGTGCCAGCAGCTCCACACAGAATCGTGAAGCTTTCTTT; cdr3_aa: CASSSTQNREAFF
cdr3_length: 14; d_call: -; j_call: TRBJ2-1; clone_size: -; v_call: TRBV21-1; cdr3_nt: TGTGCCACGGACAGGGGGCTCTCCTACAATGAGCAGTTCTTC; cdr3_aa: CATDRGLSYNEQFF
cdr3_length: 13; d_call: -; j_call: TRBJ1-2; clone_size: -; v_call: TRBV27; cdr3_nt: TGTGCCAGCAGTTTCAGACAGACGCATGGCTACACCTTC; cdr3_aa: CASSFRQTHGYTF
cdr3_length: 12; d_call: -; j_call: TRBJ1-6; clone_size: -; v_call: TRBV19; cdr3_nt: TGTGCCAGTAGTACAGGAAATTCACCCCTCCACTTT; cdr3_aa: CASSTGNSPLHF
cdr3_length: 16; d_call: TRBD1; j_call: TRBJ2-3; clone_size: -; v_call: TRBV28; cdr3_nt: TGTGCCAGCAGCCCCCCACAGGGGGCGCTTTTAGATACGCAGTATTTT; cdr3_aa: CASSPPQGALLDTQYF
cdr3_length: 15; d_call: TRBD1; j_call: TRBJ1-5; clone_size: -; v_call: TRBV18; cdr3_nt: TGTGCCAGCTCACCGGGACAGGCTCCTAATCAGCCCCAGCATTTT; cdr3_aa: CASSPGQAPNQPQHF
cdr3_length: 15; d_call: -; j_call: TRBJ1-1; clone_size: once; v_call: TRBV7-9; cdr3_nt: TGTGCCAGCACCTCTATGACCGGGACACGTCTCGGAGCTTTCTTT; cdr3_aa: CASTSMTGTRLGAFF
cdr3_length: 15; d_call: -; j_call: TRBJ1-5; clone_size: -; v_call: TRBV3-1/TRBV3-2; cdr3_nt: TGTGCCAGCAGCCAAGACGCCCGGGGCAATCAGCCCCAGCATTTT; cdr3_aa: CASSQDARGNQPQHF
cdr3_length: 16; d_call: TRBD2; j_call: TRBJ2-5; clone_size: -; v_call: TRBV9; cdr3_nt: TGTGCCAGCAGCGTAGGAGGACTAGCGGGCCAAGAGACCCAGTACTTC; cdr3_aa: CASSVGGLAGQETQYF
cdr3_length: 14; d_call: -; j_call: TRBJ1-2; clone_size: -; v_call: TRBV3-1/TRBV3-2; cdr3_nt: TGTGCCAGCAGCCAAATGTTGGGGGCTCGTGGCTACACCTTC; cdr3_aa: CASSQMLGARGYTF
cdr3_length: 14; d_call: -; j_call: TRBJ2-7; clone_size: -; v_call: TRBV3-1/TRBV3-2; cdr3_nt: TGTGCCAGCAGCCAAGACTCACTAGTTTCCGAGCAGTACTTC; cdr3_aa: CASSQDSLVSEQYF
cdr3_length: 11; d_call: -; j_call: TRBJ1-1; clone_size: -; v_call: TRBV20-1; cdr3_nt: TGCAGTGGGACACTGAACACTGAAGCTTTCTTT; cdr3_aa: CSGTLNTEAFF
cdr3_length: 16; d_call: -; j_call: TRBJ2-1; clone_size: -; v_call: TRBV7-9; cdr3_nt: TGTGCCAGCAGCCCTTACGATAAAGCGGGACAAAGAGTGCAGTTCTTC; cdr3_aa: CASSPYDKAGQRVQFF
cdr3_length: 15; d_call: -; j_call: TRBJ1-6; clone_size: once; v_call: TRBV18; cdr3_nt: TGTGCCAGCTCACCAATGCGGGAGATAAATTCACCCCTCCACTTT; cdr3_aa: CASSPMREINSPLHF
cdr3_length: 13; d_call: -; j_call: TRBJ2-6; clone_size: -; v_call: TRBV6-1; cdr3_nt: TGTGCCAGCAACCAACTAACGACTAATCCCCTGACTTTC; cdr3_aa: CASNQLTTNPLTF
cdr3_length: 14; d_call: -; j_call: TRBJ1-4; clone_size: few; v_call: TRBV10-3; cdr3_nt: TGTGCCATCAGTGAGTCCCGCGGGGAAGAAAAACTGTTTTTT; cdr3_aa: CAISESRGEEKLFF
cdr3_length: 15; d_call: TRBD1; j_call: TRBJ1-5; clone_size: few; v_call: TRBV9; cdr3_nt: TGTGCCAGCAGCGTAGGCACAGGGGGCCGTCAGCCCCAGCATTTT; cdr3_aa: CASSVGTGGRQPQHF
cdr3_length: 14; d_call: TRBD2; j_call: TRBJ2-3; clone_size: -; v_call: TRBV5-1; cdr3_nt: TGCGCCAGCAGCAGCGGGGGAGACACAGATACGCAGTATTTT; cdr3_aa: CASSSGGDTDTQYF
cdr3_length: 16; d_call: TRBD1; j_call: TRBJ2-7; clone_size: -; v_call: TRBV19; cdr3_nt: TGTGCCAGTAGTATAGCTCCGGGACAGGGGGCGGACGAGCAGTACTTC; cdr3_aa: CASSIAPGQGADEQYF
cdr3_length: 14; d_call: -; j_call: TRBJ1-3; clone_size: -; v_call: TRBV3-1/TRBV3-2; cdr3_nt: TGTGCCAGCAGCCAAGGGGGGCGCGGAAACACCATATATTTT; cdr3_aa: CASSQGGRGNTIYF
cdr3_length: 11; d_call: -; j_call: TRBJ1-5; clone_size: -; v_call: TRBV24-1; cdr3_nt: TGTGCCACCAACAAAAATCAGCCCCAGCATTTT; cdr3_aa: CATNKNQPQHF
cdr3_length: 16; d_call: TRBD2; j_call: TRBJ2-7; clone_size: -; v_call: TRBV4-1; cdr3_nt: TGCGCCAGCAGCCAAGAACCGACTAGCGGATCCTACGAGCAGTACTTC; cdr3_aa: CASSQEPTSGSYEQYF
cdr3_length: 13; d_call: -; j_call: TRBJ2-2; clone_size: -; v_call: TRBV5-1; cdr3_nt: TGCGCCAGCAGCTTGGTTACGGTCGGGGAGCTGTTTTTT; cdr3_aa: CASSLVTVGELFF
cdr3_length: 14; d_call: -; j_call: TRBJ2-7; clone_size: -; v_call: TRBV13; cdr3_nt: TGTGCCAGCAGCTTAGGCGAGCTCTCCTACGAGCAGTACTTC; cdr3_aa: CASSLGELSYEQYF